The 31 T cell receptor beta chains below were found in one sample sequenced in a study of T cell repertoires in cytomegalovirus infection. No cognate antigen is known for these TCRs. TCRdb ran MiXCR on the reads and lists one entry per CDR3 protein. Counted here are roughly 150,000 distinct CDR3 sequences, 30% to 40% occurring once; the ten biggest clones make up about 50%. This specimen was CD8+ T cells from cultured PBMCs, taken from culture after CMV antigen stimulation. Every receptor here comes from a human donor in good health (CMV status not recorded). Some clones in this sample may be carry-over from other donors' samples.

The genes are TRBV27 and TRBJ1-2; a possible D gene is TRBD1 (6 bases). Germline-derived CDR1 and CDR2 are MNHEY and SMNVEV (reference sequence). The length of the CDR3 is 17 residues. Between the trimmed V and J ends, which lost 3 bases and 5 bases, there was a span of 22 bases. The CDR3, as DNA: TGTGCCAGCAGTTTGACCCCAATGGGGGCTTCCGGATATGGCTACACCTTC. It encodes CASSLTPMGASGYGYTF.

This clonotype was seen a handful of times. The chain carries TRBV27 and TRBJ1-6, with a tentative D call TRBD1 (6 bases). This CDR3 has 16 residues. The germline V gene encodes CDR1 MNHEY and CDR2 SMNVEV (reference sequence). The V end was cut by 5 bases, the J end by 5 bases, with 16 bases between. The CDR3 sequence is CASSPTPTGNNSPLHF. The CDR3 region has the DNA TGTGCCAGCAGTCCGACACCGACAGGCAATAATTCACCCCTCCACTTT.

This clonotype was observed a few times. The gene calls are TRBV7-6 and TRBJ2-1; TRBD1 matches at 7 bases. CDR1 and CDR2 from the germline V gene are SGHVS and FNYEAQ. The junction had 1 base not matched to a gene; V was cut back by 2 bases and J by 3 bases. This CDR3 is 14 amino acids long. As DNA, the CDR3 is TGTGCCAGCAGCTTATGGGACAGCTACAATGAGCAGTTCTTC. Amino acid sequence: CASSLWDSYNEQFF. The variable domain in full, with the rest retrieved from reference TRBV7-6 and TRBJ2-1, is GAGVSQSPRYKVTKRGQDVALRCDPISGHVSLYWYRQALGQGPEFLTYFNYEAQQDKSGLPNDRFSAERPEGSISTLTIQRTEQRDSAMYRCASSLWDSYNEQFFGPGTRLTVL.

Only a few counts were recorded for this clonotype. This chain uses TRBV2 with TRBJ1-1; D gene ambiguous. This CDR3 is built from 14 residues. V was cut by 1 base and J by 3 bases, with 9 bases left in between. CDR1 is SNHLY and CDR2 is FYNNEI in the germline V gene. The chain's CDR3 is CASSEGGSYTEAFF. The CDR3 DNA follows: TGTGCCAGCAGTGAAGGAGGAAGTTACACTGAAGCTTTCTTT.

This clonotype turned up a few times. The V call is TRBV28, the J call TRBJ2-5, with D tentatively TRBD2 (5 bases). Germline V gene lookup returns CDR1 MDHEN and CDR2 SYDVKM. The CDR3 is 14 residues long. V shed 6 bases and J shed 5 bases, with 16 bases lying between them. The DNA for the CDR3 is TGTGCCAGCAGCTTTCACACTAGTGATGAGACCCAGTACTTC. Amino acids: CASSFHTSDETQYF.

In this sample, this clonotype turned up a few times. V gene TRBV4-1 combines with J gene TRBJ1-1; D remains ambiguous. V dropped 4 bases and J dropped 1 base, with 10 bases sitting between them. The CDR3 extends over 14 amino acids. Germline-derived CDR1 and CDR2 are MGHRA and YSYEKL. CDR3 in amino acids: CASSLPRGNTEAFF. The CDR3, as DNA: TGCGCCAGCAGCCTCCCTCGGGGGAACACTGAAGCTTTCTTT.

The rearrangement uses TRBV7-2 and TRBJ2-7, with no clear D. Trimming pared 1 base from V and 3 bases from J, leaving 13 bases between. Germline loops: CDR1 SGHTA, CDR2 FQGNSA. The CDR3 loop spans 15 amino acids. This CDR3 is CASSLEPRSLYEQYF. In DNA, the CDR3 is TGTGCCAGCAGCTTAGAGCCCAGAAGTCTCTACGAGCAGTACTTC.

CDR3 protein: CASSESPGSYEQYF. The CDR3, as DNA: TGTGCCAGCAGTGAAAGTCCAGGGTCGTACGAGCAGTACTTC. The J gene is TRBJ2-7, the V gene TRBV6-1, with D perhaps TRBD1 (5 bases). In germline, CDR1 is MNHNS, CDR2 SASEGT. This CDR3 is 14 amino acids long. Trimming took 2 bases from V and 4 from J, leaving 12 bases between them.

The chain combines TRBV7-6 with TRBJ2-2; D call uncertain. The CDR3 length is 15 residues. Germline values: CDR1 SGHVS, CDR2 FNYEAQ. The V gene lost 4 bases and the J gene lost 1 base, with 10 bases spanning the gap. The CDR3 DNA sequence: TGTGCCAGCAGCTCAGTAAACGGGAACACCGGGGAGCTGTTTTTT. Amino acids: CASSSVNGNTGELFF.

This chain uses TRBV7-2 with TRBJ2-3; 11 bases are shared with TRBD2. Trimming removed 5 bases from V and 2 bases from J; junction bases left unmatched: 9. Germline V gives CDR1 SGHTA, CDR2 FQGNSA. The CDR3 has 17 residues. CDR3 bases: TGTGCCAGCAGCCCCGTACCTAGCGGGGGGTTCACAGATACGCAGTATTTT. It translates to CASSPVPSGGFTDTQYF.

This clonotype has at least ten counts. This rearrangement joins TRBV2 to TRBJ1-4; 8 bases are a match to TRBD1. Germline V lookup: CDR1 SNHLY, CDR2 FYNNEI. This CDR3 contains 13 residues. Trimming cost V 3 bases and J 13 bases; bases outside gene matches: 7. The CDR3 DNA reads TGTGCCAGCAGTGACCAGGGGGCAGTAGGACTGTTTTTT. Its protein product is CASSDQGAVGLFF. Supplemented by reference TRBV2 and TRBJ1-4, the full variable domain reads EPEVTQTPSHQVTQMGQEVILRCVPISNHLYFYWYRQILGQKVEFLVSFYNNEISEKSEIFDDQFSVERPDGSNFTLKIRSTKLEDSAMYFCASSDQGAVGLFFGSGTQLSVL.

V is TRBV27 and J is TRBJ2-3; the match to TRBD2 covers 14 bases. The CDR3 length is 17 residues. The germline gives CDR1 MNHEY, CDR2 SMNVEV (reference sequence). The V segment lost 5 bases and the J segment 2 bases; nucleotides outside the gene matches: 6. CDR3 DNA: TGTGCCAGCAGTCCCTGGACTAGCGGGGGGCTCACAGATACGCAGTATTTT. Its translation is CASSPWTSGGLTDTQYF.

V usage is TRBV11-3 and J usage is TRBJ2-3; 10 bases agree with TRBD1. After removal of 4 bases from V and 5 bases from J, the junction contained 3 bases not matched to a gene. Germline CDR1 is SGHNT and CDR2 is YENEEA. This CDR3 has 14 residues. DNA for the CDR3: TGTGCCAGCAGCTCGCGGACAGGGGGAGATACGCAGTATTTT. The encoded protein is CASSSRTGGDTQYF.

This clonotype was seen repeatedly, ten times or more. The V gene is TRBV19, the J gene TRBJ2-7; perhaps TRBD1 as D (6 bases). V lost 6 bases and J lost 2, with 14 bases in between. Germline CDR1 is LNHDA and CDR2 is SQIVND (reference sequence). CDR3 length equals 14 residues. The CDR3 DNA is TGTGCCAGTAGCCCCGGGACATCAGCCTACGAGCAGTACTTC. Its translation: CASSPGTSAYEQYF.

This clonotype was picked up one time. The chain employs TRBV27 and TRBJ2-3, with D perhaps matching TRBD1 or TRBD2 (5 bases each). CDR1 and CDR2 from the germline V gene are MNHEY and SMNVEV (reference sequence). V lost 3 bases and J lost 3, with 10 bases in between. The CDR3 runs 14 residues. CDR3 residues: CASSLGVRTDTQYF. CDR3 nucleotides: TGTGCCAGCAGTTTGGGGGTCAGGACAGATACGCAGTATTTT.

The rearrangement uses TRBV14 and TRBJ1-1; 8 bases map to TRBD1. This CDR3 has 19 residues. After removal of 0 bases from V and 5 bases from J, the junction contained 17 bases not matched to a gene. The germline CDR1 and CDR2 sequences are SGHDN and FVKESK. CDR3 sequence: CASSQDLMDRDPFWTEAFF. The CDR3 bases are TGTGCCAGCAGCCAAGATCTTATGGACAGGGACCCTTTTTGGACTGAAGCTTTCTTT.

The chain employs TRBV7-9 and TRBJ2-2, with 8 bases that match TRBD2. In germline, CDR1 is SEHNR, CDR2 FQNEAQ (reference sequence). This CDR3 is built from 17 residues. The V and J ends lost 8 bases and 4 bases, in that order; junction bases with no gene match: 15. The CDR3 DNA sequence: TGTGCCAGCGCCCCTTGGGCGACTAGCGATGGCACCGGGGAGCTGTTTTTT. Its protein is CASAPWATSDGTGELFF.

In this sample, this clonotype turned up a few times. The chain recombines TRBV4-2 with TRBJ2-1, with a tentative D call TRBD2 (5 bases). The CDR3 totals 17 residues. Germline loops: CDR1 LGHNA, CDR2 YNFKEQ. V was trimmed by 2 bases and J by 5 bases, leaving 19 bases between them. DNA of the CDR3: TGTGCCAGCAGCCAATCCTGGGTCCGGGGTTCCAACAATGAGCAGTTCTTC. Protein sequence: CASSQSWVRGSNNEQFF.

This clonotype was recorded at least ten times. J is TRBJ2-5 and V is TRBV27; 12 nucleotides match TRBD2. V dropped 6 bases and J dropped 5; count of bases not matched to a gene: 7. The CDR3 length is 15 residues. In germline, CDR1 is MNHEY, CDR2 SMNVEV (reference sequence). The CDR3 region has the DNA TGTGCCAGCAGCCCTGGACTAGCGGGGAAGGAGACCCAGTACTTC. Amino acids: CASSPGLAGKETQYF.

This clonotype was seen more than once but under ten times. The rearrangement uses TRBV24-1 and TRBJ2-1; 7 bases are a match to TRBD2. The CDR3 is 13 amino acids. The germline V gene encodes CDR1 KGHDR and CDR2 SFDVKD. V lost 4 bases to trimming and J lost 6 bases; unmatched junction nucleotides: 2. The CDR3 loop is CATSEGGVNEQFF. Written as DNA, the CDR3 is TGTGCCACCAGTGAGGGGGGGGTCAATGAGCAGTTCTTC.

A few counts support this clonotype. J is TRBJ1-1 and V is TRBV4-2; TRBD1 might be the D (5 bases). The CDR3 extends over 14 amino acids. Trimming removed 4 bases at V and 5 bases at J, with 14 bases between. Germline lookup yields CDR1 LGHNA and CDR2 YNFKEQ. Here the CDR3 DNA reads TGTGCCAGCAGCCGGAATATAGGGGATACTGAAGCTTTCTTT. Translating gives CASSRNIGDTEAFF.

The rearrangement joins TRBV13 to TRBJ2-3; D possibly corresponds to TRBD2 (6 bases). V lost 5 bases and J lost 4, with 22 bases in between. The CDR3 runs to 17 residues. In germline, CDR1 is PRHDT, CDR2 FYEKMQ (reference sequence). CDR3 nucleotides: TGTGCCAGCAGCCCACGGGGTAACCGCGGGGTGGCAGATACGCAGTATTTT. Its translation is CASSPRGNRGVADTQYF.

This clonotype was seen once. V gene TRBV20-1 combines with J gene TRBJ1-4; 8 bases align to TRBD1. J was trimmed by 5 bases and V by 5 bases; bases with no gene match: 4. CDR1 is DFQATT and CDR2 is SNEGSKA in the germline V gene (reference sequence). The CDR3 runs to 13 residues. The CDR3 spells CSAPGQENEKLFF. The CDR3 DNA sequence: TGCAGTGCTCCGGGACAGGAGAATGAAAAACTGTTTTTT.

This clonotype has a handful of counts. This rearrangement joins TRBV6-5 to TRBJ2-3, with unresolved D. The CDR3 sequence is 13 residues long. Trimming shortened V by 0 bases and J by 4 bases, and 5 bases separated the two germline ends. CDR1 is MNHEY and CDR2 is SVGAGI in the germline V gene. DNA for the CDR3: TGTGCCAGCAGTTACTCCCTAGCAGATACGCAGTATTTT. It encodes CASSYSLADTQYF.

This clonotype was observed many times. V gene TRBV12-3 or TRBV12-4 combines with J gene TRBJ2-2, with D perhaps matching TRBD1 or TRBD2 (5 bases each). The V and J ends lost 6 bases and 3 bases respectively, with 14 bases between them. CDR3 length equals 15 residues. The CDR3 nucleotides are TGTGCCAGCAGACCCGGGACGAGCGACACCGGGGAGCTGTTTTTT. Protein sequence: CASRPGTSDTGELFF.

Of note for this clonotype: Relative to the germline gene, one junction end is altered; a read error may explain this. The chain recombines TRBV27 with TRBJ2-1; 9 bases are a match to TRBD2. The CDR3 spans 16 residues. CDR1 MNHEY and CDR2 SMNVEV come from the germline V gene (reference sequence). The CDR3 sequence is CASSSPLGGGADEQFF. DNA for the CDR3: TGTGCCAGTAGTTCCCCCCTGGGCGGGGGGGCCGATGAGCAGTTCTTC.

This clonotype was observed at least ten times. The V call is TRBV7-2, the J call TRBJ2-1; unclear D gene. Per germline, CDR1 SGHTA and CDR2 FQGNSA. CDR3 length equals 12 residues. Deletions cut 2 bases from V and 7 bases from J, with 6 bases between. CDR3 nucleotides: TGTGCCAGCAGCTTATGGTGGAATGAGCAGTTCTTC. It codes for CASSLWWNEQFF.

This clonotype was recorded many times. V usage is TRBV3-1 and J usage is TRBJ1-4, with 7 nucleotides matching TRBD1. This CDR3 region has 18 residues. The germline CDR1 and CDR2 sequences are LGHDT and YNNKEL (reference sequence). The V segment lost 1 base and the J segment 8 bases; nucleotides outside the gene matches: 16. The CDR3 protein is CASSQGQGNFGGKEKLFF. CDR3 in DNA: TGTGCCAGCAGCCAAGGACAGGGAAATTTCGGGGGCAAGGAAAAACTGTTTTTT.

This clonotype was recorded a few times. This chain joins TRBV7-9 and TRBJ2-2, with D possibly matching TRBD2 (6 bases). Trimming removed 4 bases at V and 7 bases at J, with 16 bases between. This CDR3 has 15 amino acids. Germline loops: CDR1 SEHNR, CDR2 FQNEAQ (reference sequence). CDR3 sequence (DNA): TGTGCCAGCAGCTCAGTCGAACTAGCCATCGGGGAGCTGTTTTTT. Translating it yields CASSSVELAIGELFF. The whole variable domain, filled in from reference TRBV7-9 and TRBJ2-2, reads DTGVSQNPRHKITKRGQNVTFRCDPISEHNRLYWYRQTLGQGPEFLTYFQNEAQLEKSRLLSDRFSAERPKGSFSTLEIQRTEQGDSAMYLCASSSVELAIGELFFGEGSRLTVL.

This clonotype was found a few times. The chain links TRBV19 to TRBJ1-1, with D perhaps TRBD1 (5 bases). CDR1 is LNHDA and CDR2 is SQIVND in the germline V gene (reference sequence). V dropped 7 bases and J dropped 0 bases, with 12 bases sitting between them. The CDR3 runs to 14 residues. CDR3 in amino acids: CASTIWGMNTEAFF. The DNA of the CDR3 is TGTGCCAGTACCATCTGGGGGATGAACACTGAAGCTTTCTTT.

V usage is TRBV4-1 and J usage is TRBJ1-1, with no clear D. The CDR3 has 15 residues. Germline lookup yields CDR1 MGHRA and CDR2 YSYEKL. Trimming took 3 bases from V and 1 from J, leaving 12 bases between them. The CDR3 DNA reads as TGCGCCAGCAGCCACTCGGCGGGCGGGAACACTGAAGCTTTCTTT. Translating it yields CASSHSAGGNTEAFF.